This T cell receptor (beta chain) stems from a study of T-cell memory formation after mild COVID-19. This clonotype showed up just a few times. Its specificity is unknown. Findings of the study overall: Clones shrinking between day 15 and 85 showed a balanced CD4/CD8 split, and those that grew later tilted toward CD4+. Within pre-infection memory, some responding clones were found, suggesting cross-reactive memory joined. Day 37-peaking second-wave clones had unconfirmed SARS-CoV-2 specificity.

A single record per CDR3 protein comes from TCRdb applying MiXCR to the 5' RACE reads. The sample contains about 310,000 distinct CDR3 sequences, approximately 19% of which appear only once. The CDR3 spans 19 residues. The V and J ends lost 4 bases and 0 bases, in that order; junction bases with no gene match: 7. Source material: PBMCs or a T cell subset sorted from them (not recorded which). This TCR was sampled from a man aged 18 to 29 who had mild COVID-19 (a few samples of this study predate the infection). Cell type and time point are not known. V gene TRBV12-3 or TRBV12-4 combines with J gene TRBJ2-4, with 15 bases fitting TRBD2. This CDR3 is CASSSDGTSGGLAKNIQYF. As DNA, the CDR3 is TGTGCCAGCAGTTCCGACGGGACTAGCGGGGGGCTAGCCAAAAACATTCAGTACTTC.